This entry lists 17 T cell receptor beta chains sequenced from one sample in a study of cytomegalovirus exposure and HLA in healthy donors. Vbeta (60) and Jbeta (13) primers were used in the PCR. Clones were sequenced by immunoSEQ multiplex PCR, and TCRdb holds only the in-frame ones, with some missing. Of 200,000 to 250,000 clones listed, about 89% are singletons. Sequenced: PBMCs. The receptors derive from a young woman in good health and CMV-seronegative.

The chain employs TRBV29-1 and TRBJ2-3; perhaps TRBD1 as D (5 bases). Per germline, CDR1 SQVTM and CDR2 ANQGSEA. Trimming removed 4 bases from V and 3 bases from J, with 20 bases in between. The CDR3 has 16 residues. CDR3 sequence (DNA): TGCAGCGTTGCAGCAGAGGTGACAGACAGAACAGATACGCAGTATTTT. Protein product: CSVAAEVTDRTDTQYF.

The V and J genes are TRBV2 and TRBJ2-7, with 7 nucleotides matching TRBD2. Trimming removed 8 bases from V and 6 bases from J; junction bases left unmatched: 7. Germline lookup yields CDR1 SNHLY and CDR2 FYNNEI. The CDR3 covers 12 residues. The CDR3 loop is CASGREIGEQYF. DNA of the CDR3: TGTGCCAGCGGGAGGGAGATAGGCGAGCAGTACTTC. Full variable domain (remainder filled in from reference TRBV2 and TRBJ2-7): EPEVTQTPSHQVTQMGQEVILRCVPISNHLYFYWYRQILGQKVEFLVSFYNNEISEKSEIFDDQFSVERPDGSNFTLKIRSTKLEDSAMYFCASGREIGEQYFGPGTRLTVT.

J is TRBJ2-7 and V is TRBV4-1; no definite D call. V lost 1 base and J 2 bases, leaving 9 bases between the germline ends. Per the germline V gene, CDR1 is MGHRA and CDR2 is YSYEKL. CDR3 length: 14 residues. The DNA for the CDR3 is TGCGCCAGCAGCCAAGTTCGCAGGACCTACGAGCAGTACTTC. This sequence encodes CASSQVRRTYEQYF.

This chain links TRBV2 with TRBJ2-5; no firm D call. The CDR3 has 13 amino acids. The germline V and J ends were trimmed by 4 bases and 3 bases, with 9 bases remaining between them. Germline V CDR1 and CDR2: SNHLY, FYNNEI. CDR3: CASSGYYEETQYF. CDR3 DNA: TGTGCCAGCAGTGGTTACTACGAAGAGACCCAGTACTTC.

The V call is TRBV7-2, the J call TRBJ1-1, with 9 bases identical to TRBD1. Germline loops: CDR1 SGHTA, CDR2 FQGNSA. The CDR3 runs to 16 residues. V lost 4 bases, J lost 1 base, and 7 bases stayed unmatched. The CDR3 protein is CASSSGQGPANTEAFF. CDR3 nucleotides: TGTGCCAGCAGCTCAGGACAGGGGCCCGCGAACACTGAAGCTTTCTTT. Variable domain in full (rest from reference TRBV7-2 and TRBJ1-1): GAGVSQSPSNKVTEKGKDVELRCDPISGHTALYWYRQSLGQGLEFLIYFQGNSAPDKSGLPSDRFSAERTGGSVSTLTIQRTQQEDSAVYLCASSSGQGPANTEAFFGQGTRLTVV.

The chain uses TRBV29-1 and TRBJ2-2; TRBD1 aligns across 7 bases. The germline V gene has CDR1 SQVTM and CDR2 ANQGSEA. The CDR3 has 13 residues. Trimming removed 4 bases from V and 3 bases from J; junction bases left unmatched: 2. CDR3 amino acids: CSVATGYTGELFF. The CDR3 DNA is TGCAGCGTTGCGACAGGGTACACCGGGGAGCTGTTTTTT.

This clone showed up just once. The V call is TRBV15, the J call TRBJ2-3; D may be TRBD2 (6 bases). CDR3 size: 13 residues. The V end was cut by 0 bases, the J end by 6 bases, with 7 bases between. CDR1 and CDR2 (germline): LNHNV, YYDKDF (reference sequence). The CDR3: CATSRDREDTQYF. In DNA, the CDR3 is TGTGCCACCAGCAGAGATCGGGAGGATACGCAGTATTTT.

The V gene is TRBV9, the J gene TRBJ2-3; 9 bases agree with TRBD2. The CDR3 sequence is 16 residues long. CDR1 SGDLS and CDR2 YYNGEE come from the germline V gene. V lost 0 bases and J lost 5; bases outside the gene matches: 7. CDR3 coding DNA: TGTGCCAGCAGCGTAGGGTGGCGGGGGGGGATAGATACGCAGTATTTT. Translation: CASSVGWRGGIDTQYF.

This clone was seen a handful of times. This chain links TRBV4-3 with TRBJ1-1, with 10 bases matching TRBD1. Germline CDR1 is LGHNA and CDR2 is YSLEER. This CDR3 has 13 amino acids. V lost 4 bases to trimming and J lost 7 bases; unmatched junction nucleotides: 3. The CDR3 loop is CASSRDRGFEAFF. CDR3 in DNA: TGCGCCAGCAGCCGGGACAGGGGATTTGAAGCTTTCTTT.

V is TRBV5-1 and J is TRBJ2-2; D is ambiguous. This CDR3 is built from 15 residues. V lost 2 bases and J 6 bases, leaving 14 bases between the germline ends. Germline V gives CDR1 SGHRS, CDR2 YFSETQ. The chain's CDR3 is CASSLTDWPAGELFF. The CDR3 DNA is TGCGCCAGCAGCTTAACTGACTGGCCCGCCGGGGAGCTGTTTTTT.

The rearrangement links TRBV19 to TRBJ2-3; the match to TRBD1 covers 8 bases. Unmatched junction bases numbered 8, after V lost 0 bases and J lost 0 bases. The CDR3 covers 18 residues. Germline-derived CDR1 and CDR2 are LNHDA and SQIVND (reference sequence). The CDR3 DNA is TGTGCCAGTAGTATAGATTACAGTACAGGGGGAAGCACAGATACGCAGTATTTT. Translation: CASSIDYSTGGSTDTQYF.

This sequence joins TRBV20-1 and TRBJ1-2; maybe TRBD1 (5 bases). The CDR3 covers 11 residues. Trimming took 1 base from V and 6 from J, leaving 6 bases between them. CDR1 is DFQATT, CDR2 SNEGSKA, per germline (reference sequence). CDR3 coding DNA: TGCAGTGCTAGAGGCAGGGATGGCTACACCTTC. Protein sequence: CSARGRDGYTF.

CDR3 nucleotides: TGTGCCAGCAGCGTAGCTACGGGACTGCCAGATACGCAGTATTTT. It translates to CASSVATGLPDTQYF. The rearrangement links TRBV9 to TRBJ2-3; tentatively, D is TRBD2 (6 bases). The CDR3 has 15 residues. V lost 0 bases and J 4 bases, leaving 12 bases between the germline ends. Looked up from germline, CDR1 is SGDLS and CDR2 is YYNGEE.

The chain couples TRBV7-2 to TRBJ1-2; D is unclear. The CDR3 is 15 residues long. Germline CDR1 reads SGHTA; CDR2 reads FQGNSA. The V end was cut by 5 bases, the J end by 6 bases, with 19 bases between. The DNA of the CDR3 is TGTGCCAGCAGCCCCGGTGGAGGACCGACTCATGGCTACACCTTC. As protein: CASSPGGGPTHGYTF.

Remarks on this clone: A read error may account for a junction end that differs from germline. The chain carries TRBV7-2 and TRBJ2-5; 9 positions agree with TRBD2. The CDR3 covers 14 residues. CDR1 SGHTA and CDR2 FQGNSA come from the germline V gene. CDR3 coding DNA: TGTGTCAGCAGCGGGGGGCGGGGAGGGGAGACCCAGTACTTC. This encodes CVSSGGRGGETQYF.

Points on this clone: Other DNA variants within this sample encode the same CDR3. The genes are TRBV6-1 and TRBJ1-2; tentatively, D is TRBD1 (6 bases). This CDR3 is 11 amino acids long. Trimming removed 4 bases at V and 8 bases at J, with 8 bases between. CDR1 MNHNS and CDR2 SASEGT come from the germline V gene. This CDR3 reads CASSVQGGYTF. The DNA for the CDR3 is TGTGCCAGCAGTGTACAGGGAGGCTACACCTTC.

CDR3: CASSLQGNYGYTF. The CDR3 DNA is TGTGCCAGCAGCTTACAGGGGAACTATGGCTACACCTTC. V is TRBV7-9 and J is TRBJ1-2; a weak D match, TRBD1 (6 bases). The CDR3 spans 13 residues. Trimming pared 2 bases from V and 2 bases from J, leaving 6 bases between. The germline V gene has CDR1 SEHNR and CDR2 FQNEAQ (reference sequence).